These 21 T cell receptor beta chains came from one sample sequenced in a study of beta chain features in type 1 diabetes. Investigators reverse transcribed all isolated RNA, so they sequenced expressed TCRB transcripts. TCRdb's table, derived via immunoSEQ multiplex PCR, lists solely in-frame clones and lacks some. The table lists roughly 400,000 clones, around 16% of them singletons. The material sequenced was naive CD4+ T cells from blood. The source is a woman between 18 and 30 years old in good health.

This clone showed up just a few times. This CDR3 is CASSRSGTAGYTF. The CDR3 DNA reads TGTGCCAGCAGCCGCTCCGGGACAGCTGGCTACACCTTC. The gene calls are TRBV6-5 and TRBJ1-2; 7 nucleotides align to TRBD1. Germline V gene sequence: CDR1 MNHEY, CDR2 SVGAGI. V lost 6 bases and J lost 7; bases outside the gene matches: 8. The CDR3 has 13 amino acids.

The CDR3 spells CASSLVGGHTDTQYF. CDR3 bases: TGTGCCAGCAGCTTAGTAGGGGGCCACACAGATACGCAGTATTTT. The chain combines TRBV7-8 with TRBJ2-3, with TRBD1 matching over 7 bases. CDR3 length: 15 residues. CDR1 is SGHVS and CDR2 is FQNEAQ in the germline V gene. The V and J ends lost 1 base and 2 bases, in that order; junction bases with no gene match: 3.

The chain has TRBV9 and TRBJ2-1, with a tentative D call TRBD1 (7 bases). The V gene lost 4 bases and the J gene lost 7 bases, with 18 bases spanning the gap. The CDR3 runs 15 residues. Germline assignment: CDR1 SGDLS and CDR2 YYNGEE. The CDR3 reads CASSPGGLSTNEQFF. CDR3 DNA: TGTGCCAGCAGCCCAGGGGGACTCTCGACAAATGAGCAGTTCTTC.

This clone was found a few times. The chain combines TRBV29-1 with TRBJ2-1; TRBD1 agrees at 8 bases. The CDR3 sequence is 14 residues long. Germline-derived CDR1 and CDR2 are SQVTM and ANQGSEA. V shed 0 bases, J shed 10 bases, and the junction held 8 bases outside the gene matches. The CDR3 protein is CSVEDLTGDGEQFF. As DNA, the CDR3 is TGCAGCGTTGAAGATTTGACAGGGGACGGCGAGCAGTTCTTC.

This rearrangement joins TRBV27 to TRBJ1-5, with 10 positions matching TRBD1. CDR1 and CDR2 from the germline V gene are MNHEY and SMNVEV (reference sequence). CDR3 length: 15 residues. Trimming took 2 bases from V and 3 from J; bases not matched to a gene: 1. The CDR3: CASSLGQGVNQPQHF. The DNA for the CDR3 is TGTGCCAGCAGTTTAGGACAGGGGGTCAATCAGCCCCAGCATTTT.

This clone was observed a handful of times. The V and J genes are TRBV21-1 and TRBJ2-1; TRBD2 is the table's D call and was not checked against the DNA. TRBV21-1 is noted as a pseudogene. The length of the CDR3 is 15 residues. The CDR3 sequence: CASSPQREPLPEQFF. In nucleotides, the CDR3 is TGTGCCAGCAGCCCCCAGCGGGAGCCCTTACCTGAGCAGTTCTTC.

The rearrangement links TRBV6-5 to TRBJ2-5; D may be TRBD2 (6 bases). This CDR3 region has 14 residues. Per the germline V gene, CDR1 is MNHEY and CDR2 is SVGAGI. V lost 6 bases and J 4 bases, leaving 15 bases between the germline ends. The CDR3 spells CASRRPGSVETQYF. DNA of the CDR3: TGTGCCAGCAGGAGGCCCGGGAGTGTAGAGACCCAGTACTTC.

The rearrangement links TRBV27 to TRBJ1-2; D is uncertain. This CDR3 has 17 residues. Per the germline V gene, CDR1 is MNHEY and CDR2 is SMNVEV (reference sequence). Trimming removed 6 bases from V and 0 bases from J, with 20 bases in between. CDR3 in amino acids: CASSPWTLGTANYGYTF. In nucleotides, the CDR3 is TGTGCCAGCAGCCCATGGACTCTCGGCACAGCTAACTATGGCTACACCTTC.

This clone was recorded a few times. The rearrangement links TRBV2 to TRBJ2-7, with a possible D match to TRBD1 (6 bases). CDR3 length: 13 residues. Looked up from germline, CDR1 is SNHLY and CDR2 is FYNNEI. V was pared by 6 bases and J by 3 bases, with 12 bases between. CDR3 nucleotide sequence: TGTGCCAGCAGCCCGGGACAACACTACGAGCAGTACTTC. Translating it yields CASSPGQHYEQYF.

V gene TRBV28 combines with J gene TRBJ2-7; TRBD1 matches at 9 bases. CDR3 length: 15 amino acids. V lost 5 bases, J lost 2 bases, and 7 bases stayed unmatched. Per germline, CDR1 MDHEN and CDR2 SYDVKM. CDR3 sequence reads: CASSPSGQGPYEQYF. The CDR3 nucleotides are TGTGCCAGCAGTCCCTCGGGACAGGGACCCTACGAGCAGTACTTC.

This chain links TRBV5-1 with TRBJ2-2; D is possibly TRBD2 (5 bases). V lost 0 bases and J lost 0, with 9 bases in between. The CDR3 is 16 residues long. CDR1 and CDR2 (germline): SGHRS, YFSETQ. The CDR3 coding sequence is TGCGCCAGCAGCTTGGCCCCAGCGGCGAACACCGGGGAGCTGTTTTTT. This sequence encodes CASSLAPAANTGELFF.

The V and J genes are TRBV4-3 and TRBJ1-4; no clear D gene. The germline V gene has CDR1 LGHNA and CDR2 YSLEER. V lost 2 bases to trimming and J lost 8 bases, with 9 bases between them. This CDR3 comprises 13 residues. DNA of the CDR3: TGCGCCAGCAGCCAACTCGCGGGGGAAAAACTGTTTTTT. This codes for CASSQLAGEKLFF.

A few counts support this clone. The chain links TRBV9 to TRBJ1-2, with unresolved D. This CDR3 is 13 amino acids long. Trimming cost V 1 base and J 6 bases, with 10 bases left between them. Germline V gives CDR1 SGDLS, CDR2 YYNGEE. The DNA of the CDR3 is TGTGCCAGCAGCGTACTCGGGGTTGATGGCTACACCTTC. It specifies CASSVLGVDGYTF.

The CDR3 loop reads CASSPPGQRTYNEQFF. CDR3 DNA: TGCGCCAGCAGCCCTCCCGGACAGCGAACCTACAATGAGCAGTTCTTC. This chain connects TRBV5-1 to TRBJ2-1; TRBD1 is a possible D gene (6 bases). V was shortened by 4 bases and J by 2 bases, with 16 bases between the two germline ends. Germline values: CDR1 SGHRS, CDR2 YFSETQ. CDR3 length: 16 residues.

This clone showed up just a few times. This chain uses TRBV5-1 with TRBJ2-5; the match to TRBD2 covers 10 bases. V was pared by 3 bases and J by 5 bases, with 4 bases of the junction left unmatched. The CDR3 sequence is 14 residues long. Germline lookup yields CDR1 SGHRS and CDR2 YFSETQ. The CDR3 DNA sequence: TGCGCCAGCAGCTCGGGACTAGCGTTGGAGACCCAGTACTTC. Translating gives CASSSGLALETQYF. Together with reference TRBV5-1 and TRBJ2-5, the CDR3 gives the full variable domain: KAGVTQTPRYLIKTRGQQVTLSCSPISGHRSVSWYQQTPGQGLQFLFEYFSETQRNKGNFPGRFSGRQFSNSRSEMNVSTLELGDSALYLCASSSGLALETQYFGPGTRLLVL.

CDR3 sequence (DNA): TGTGCCACCGGGACAGGGCCAGAAAAACTGTTTTTT. Amino acids: CATGTGPEKLFF. This chain uses TRBV28 with TRBJ1-4, with 9 bases identical to TRBD1. From germline, CDR1 is MDHEN and CDR2 SYDVKM. V was pared by 10 bases and J by 8 bases, with 5 bases of the junction left unmatched. CDR3 length: 12 amino acids.

The chain uses TRBV6-5 and TRBJ1-4; possibly TRBD1 for D (5 bases). The CDR3 consists of 15 residues. V dropped 2 bases and J dropped 7 bases, with 14 bases sitting between them. Germline lookup yields CDR1 MNHEY and CDR2 SVGAGI. The CDR3 region has the DNA TGTGCCAGCAGTTACGGGGGAGGGTATTTTGAAAAACTGTTTTTT. The encoded protein is CASSYGGGYFEKLFF.

This clone turned up a few times. The chain recombines TRBV29-1 with TRBJ1-1, with D perhaps TRBD1 (5 bases). V lost 3 bases, J lost 4 bases, and 18 bases lay in between. The CDR3 spans 15 residues. Germline CDR1 and CDR2: SQVTM and ANQGSEA. CDR3 nucleotide sequence: TGCAGCGTTGATCGGCAGGGAGGGATAGGCACTGAAGCTTTCTTT. Encoded protein: CSVDRQGGIGTEAFF.

This clone was detected a few times. This rearrangement joins TRBV9 to TRBJ1-5, with D possibly being TRBD1 (5 bases). The germline gives CDR1 SGDLS, CDR2 YYNGEE. V was clipped by 3 bases and J by 7 bases, with 20 bases between them. The CDR3 is 16 amino acids. The CDR3 DNA reads as TGTGCCAGCAGCGCCTCGGGGGGACTGGGGAGCCAGCCCCAGCATTTT. This codes for CASSASGGLGSQPQHF.

V gene TRBV30 combines with J gene TRBJ2-5; a possible D gene is TRBD2 (6 bases). The CDR3 extends over 14 amino acids. V gave up 2 bases and J gave up 2 bases, with 12 bases separating them. Germline values: CDR1 GTSNPN, CDR2 SVGIG (reference sequence). The CDR3 nucleotides are TGTGCCTGGAGTTACGGGAGCGGGCAAGAGACCCAGTACTTC. It is translated as CAWSYGSGQETQYF. Full variable domain (remainder filled in from reference TRBV30 and TRBJ2-5): SQTIHQWPATLVQPVGSPLSLECTVEGTSNPNLYWYRQAAGRGLQLLFYSVGIGQISSEVPQNLSASRPQDRQFILSSKKLLLSDSGFYLCAWSYGSGQETQYFGPGTRLLVL.

This clone was observed a few times. The chain links TRBV5-4 to TRBJ1-1, with unresolved D. The CDR3 has 14 amino acids. Germline assignment: CDR1 SGHNT and CDR2 YYREEE (reference sequence). The V and J ends lost 4 bases and 2 bases respectively, with 12 bases between them. The CDR3 protein is CASSPNSFNTEAFF. For the CDR3, the DNA is TGTGCCAGCAGCCCAAACAGTTTTAACACTGAAGCTTTCTTT.